The 25 T cell receptor beta chains listed next were all sequenced from one sample in a study of blood T cell repertoires in COVID-19 (dated by TCRdb to 2020 to 2021). Library preparation was by the immunoSEQ multiplex PCR assay. In TCRdb, the immuneACCESS table is reduced to in-frame sequences with V and J assigned. These tables do not hold every clone; where another copy was compared, an unresolved V gene accounts for under half, and the others remain unexplained. In this sample the table shows around 160,000 clones, around 80% of which occur a single time. Jointly, the top ten make up roughly 18% of the sample. Sequenced input: peripheral blood. The receptor set was obtained from an elderly woman with acute or convalescent COVID-19.

This chain links TRBV19 with TRBJ1-5; 9 bases agree with TRBD1. J gave up 6 bases and V 4 bases, and 7 bases lay outside the gene matches. The CDR3 runs 15 residues. The V gene's germline CDR1 is LNHDA and CDR2 SQIVND (reference sequence). CDR3 region: CASSTGTGRGQPQHF. The CDR3 bases are TGTGCCAGTAGTACCGGGACAGGGAGGGGTCAGCCCCAGCATTTT.

The chain is built from TRBV2 and TRBJ2-7; D is possibly TRBD2 (6 bases). Trimming removed 10 bases at V and 0 bases at J, with 10 bases between. The CDR3 loop spans 12 amino acids. Per the germline V gene, CDR1 is SNHLY and CDR2 is FYNNEI. The CDR3 reads CATRDFSYEQYF. The CDR3, as DNA: TGTGCCACTCGGGACTTCTCCTACGAGCAGTACTTC.

This clone has ten or more counts. This chain joins TRBV3-1 (or the pseudogene TRBV3-2) and TRBJ2-5; 10 nucleotides agree with TRBD2. The CDR3 extends over 16 amino acids. V was clipped by 2 bases and J by 1 base; unmatched bases: 4. CDR1 LGHDT and CDR2 YNNKEL come from the germline V gene (reference sequence). In nucleotides, the CDR3 is TGTGCCAGCAGCCAAAAAAAGCGGGGGGGCCAAGAGACCCAGTACTTC. As protein: CASSQKKRGGQETQYF.

V and J are TRBV5-6 and TRBJ2-1; TRBD1 matches at 7 bases. Germline V gene sequence: CDR1 SGHDT, CDR2 YYEEEE. Trimming cost V 4 bases and J 8 bases; bases outside gene matches: 3. The CDR3 covers 12 residues. CDR3 DNA sequence: TGTGCCAGCAGCCGCAGGGGGTATGAGCAGTTCTTC. It codes for CASSRRGYEQFF. The full variable domain, its missing parts supplied by reference TRBV5-6 and TRBJ2-1, is DAGVTQSPTHLIKTRGQQVTLRCSPKSGHDTVSWYQQALGQGPQFIFQYYEEEERQRGNFPDRFSGHQFPNYSSELNVNALLLGDSALYLCASSRRGYEQFFGPGTRLTVL.

The J gene is TRBJ1-4, the V gene TRBV28; 8 nucleotides align to TRBD1. Germline V CDR1 and CDR2: MDHEN, SYDVKM. The V and J ends lost 6 bases and 11 bases, in that order; junction bases with no gene match: 8. CDR3 length equals 13 residues. The CDR3 region has the DNA TGTGCCAGCAGCACAGGGGGACTTGGGAAACTGTTTTTT. Its protein is CASSTGGLGKLFF.

This clone turned up a few times. The chain combines TRBV9 with TRBJ1-1; D not resolved. The CDR3 runs 13 residues. V gave up 2 bases and J gave up 7 bases, with 12 bases separating them. Germline V gene lookup returns CDR1 SGDLS and CDR2 YYNGEE. CDR3 sequence (DNA): TGTGCCAGCAGCGTGGTATGGCGGAATGAAGCTTTCTTT. This sequence encodes CASSVVWRNEAFF.

V is TRBV4-3 and J is TRBJ2-1; D gene unclear. The CDR3 runs 14 residues. The germline gives CDR1 LGHNA, CDR2 YSLEER. Trimming removed 0 bases from V and 6 bases from J, with 9 bases in between. The CDR3 spells CASSQDYSFNEQFF. The CDR3 bases are TGCGCCAGCAGCCAAGATTACTCTTTCAATGAGCAGTTCTTC.

This clone has just one count. The rearrangement uses TRBV5-1 and TRBJ1-4; TRBD1 is a possible D gene (6 bases). This CDR3 contains 16 residues. The V gene's germline CDR1 is SGHRS and CDR2 YFSETQ. Trimming removed 4 bases at V and 0 bases at J, with 13 bases between. CDR3 DNA sequence: TGCGCCAGCAGCCGGGGACACGGTGCAACTAATGAAAAACTGTTTTTT. This translates into CASSRGHGATNEKLFF. The whole variable domain, filled in from reference TRBV5-1 and TRBJ1-4, reads KAGVTQTPRYLIKTRGQQVTLSCSPISGHRSVSWYQQTPGQGLQFLFEYFSETQRNKGNFPGRFSGRQFSNSRSEMNVSTLELGDSALYLCASSRGHGATNEKLFFGSGTQLSVL.

V usage is TRBV18 and J usage is TRBJ2-1; TRBD2 matches 8 bases. Germline V gene sequence: CDR1 KGHSH, CDR2 LQKENI. The CDR3 has 17 residues. The V and J ends lost 3 bases and 1 base, in that order; junction bases with no gene match: 8. CDR3 in amino acids: CASSPQSGGGSYNEQFF. The CDR3 DNA is TGTGCCAGCTCACCTCAAAGCGGGGGAGGATCCTACAATGAGCAGTTCTTC.

The rearrangement uses TRBV27 and TRBJ2-2; D might be TRBD2 (7 bases). The CDR3 runs to 15 residues. Trimming shortened V by 6 bases and J by 4 bases, and 15 bases separated the two germline ends. From germline, CDR1 is MNHEY and CDR2 SMNVEV (reference sequence). DNA for the CDR3: TGTGCCAGCAGAGGGAGGGGACACCGCACCGGGGAGCTGTTTTTT. It encodes CASRGRGHRTGELFF.

CDR3 sequence: CASSRQGNTYNEQFF. The CDR3 DNA follows: TGTGCCAGCTCCCGACAGGGGAACACCTACAATGAGCAGTTCTTC. V and J are TRBV18 and TRBJ2-1; TRBD1 matches at 8 bases. Per the germline V gene, CDR1 is KGHSH and CDR2 is LQKENI. Losses at the gene ends were 6 bases for V and 2 bases for J; bases not matched to a gene: 6. This CDR3 contains 15 residues.

V gene TRBV6-5 combines with J gene TRBJ2-4; 8 bases match TRBD2. The V segment lost 6 bases and the J segment 6 bases; nucleotides outside the gene matches: 10. Germline CDR1 and CDR2: MNHEY and SVGAGI. The CDR3 is 15 residues long. The CDR3 sequence is CASSRTGGAGNIQYF. The DNA of the CDR3 is TGTGCCAGCAGCCGTACCGGGGGGGCGGGAAACATTCAGTACTTC.

The chain couples TRBV30 to TRBJ2-7; 8 positions match TRBD1. CDR3 size: 13 residues. The junction had 5 bases not matched to a gene; V was cut back by 3 bases and J by 4 bases. The V gene's germline CDR1 is GTSNPN and CDR2 SVGIG (reference sequence). In DNA form, the CDR3 reads TGTGCCTGGAGCGGGACAGGTCAGTACGAGCAGTACTTC. Protein: CAWSGTGQYEQYF.

The chain combines TRBV9 with TRBJ1-2, with 9 bases aligning to TRBD1. Germline V lookup: CDR1 SGDLS, CDR2 YYNGEE. The CDR3 runs 15 residues. The trim removed 6 bases at V and 3 bases at J, leaving 9 bases unmatched. The CDR3 DNA reads as TGTGCCAGCAACCCGATCCGGGACAGGGACTATGGCTACACCTTC. As protein: CASNPIRDRDYGYTF.

Concerning this clone: This specimen includes other DNA sequences encoding the same CDR3. The chain uses TRBV19 and TRBJ1-2; 7 nucleotides line up with TRBD1. Trimming at V came to 8 bases and at J to 4 bases, leaving 34 bases not matched to a gene. CDR1 LNHDA and CDR2 SQIVND come from the germline V gene (reference sequence). The CDR3 is made up of 22 amino acids. The CDR3 sequence: CASRGTGLTPAPGTGTVYGYTF. The CDR3 DNA reads as TGTGCCAGTCGGGGGACCGGACTAACGCCGGCGCCGGGCACCGGGACAGTCTATGGCTACACCTTC. Variable domain in full (rest from reference TRBV19 and TRBJ1-2): DGGITQSPKYLFRKEGQNVTLSCEQNLNHDAMYWYRQDPGQGLRLIYYSQIVNDFQKGDIAEGYSVSREKKESFPLTVTSAQKNPTAFYLCASRGTGLTPAPGTGTVYGYTFGSGTRLTVV.

This rearrangement joins TRBV19 to TRBJ2-1; 13 bases line up with TRBD2. Germline V gives CDR1 LNHDA, CDR2 SQIVND (reference sequence). The CDR3 consists of 16 residues. V shed 4 bases and J 7 bases; nucleotides not matched to a gene: 7. The CDR3 sequence: CASSTGLAGPWNEQFF. DNA for the CDR3: TGTGCCAGTAGTACGGGACTAGCGGGACCTTGGAATGAGCAGTTCTTC.

The chain links TRBV3-1 (or the pseudogene TRBV3-2) to TRBJ1-1; possibly TRBD1 for D (6 bases). CDR3 length: 14 amino acids. Trimming pared 1 base from V and 5 bases from J, leaving 11 bases between. Germline V gene sequence: CDR1 LGHDT, CDR2 YNNKEL (reference sequence). The CDR3 region has the DNA TGTGCCAGCAGCCAAGCAGGGGCCCGTACTGAAGCTTTCTTT. It encodes CASSQAGARTEAFF.

This clone was recorded only once. The V gene is TRBV4-2, the J gene TRBJ2-1; 14 bases match TRBD2. The germline V gene encodes CDR1 LGHNA and CDR2 YNFKEQ. The CDR3 is 19 amino acids. The ends lost 4 bases at V and 0 bases at J; junction bases unmatched: 8. The CDR3: CASSPPGTSGGSSYNEQFF. Written as DNA, the CDR3 is TGTGCCAGCAGCCCACCCGGGACTAGCGGGGGCAGCTCCTACAATGAGCAGTTCTTC.

The chain links TRBV4-3 to TRBJ2-6; D possibly corresponds to TRBD1 (6 bases). The CDR3 runs to 17 residues. Looked up from germline, CDR1 is LGHNA and CDR2 is YSLEER. V was clipped by 1 base and J by 3 bases, with 13 bases between them. CDR3 sequence reads: CASSQGNRVGGANVLTF. The CDR3 DNA is TGCGCCAGCAGCCAAGGGAACAGGGTTGGTGGGGCCAACGTCCTGACTTTC.

The V gene is TRBV21-1, the J gene TRBJ2-7; TRBD1 is the table's D call, not checked against the DNA. TRBV21-1 has pseudogene status. This CDR3 comprises 19 residues. CDR3 loop: CASSKIGFIRTGYPYEQYF. CDR3 nucleotides: TGTGCCAGCAGCAAAATAGGTTTTATCCGGACAGGCTACCCCTACGAGCAGTACTTC.

As DNA, the CDR3 is TGTGCCAGCAGTTACCGGCCGGGACACCGCTACGAGCAGTACTTC. Translating gives CASSYRPGHRYEQYF. This rearrangement joins TRBV6-5 to TRBJ2-7; perhaps TRBD1 as D (6 bases). Between the trimmed V and J ends, which lost 2 bases and 3 bases, there was a span of 14 bases. The CDR3 totals 15 residues. The V gene's germline CDR1 is MNHEY and CDR2 SVGAGI.

This clone has more than one count but fewer than ten. The chain couples TRBV19 to TRBJ1-2, with TRBD1 as a possible D gene (6 bases). Germline V gene lookup returns CDR1 LNHDA and CDR2 SQIVND (reference sequence). The CDR3 has 15 residues. Deletions cut 3 bases from V and 0 bases from J, with 11 bases between. DNA of the CDR3: TGTGCCAGTAGTATGCGGGGGGGCACTAACTATGGCTACACCTTC. Protein: CASSMRGGTNYGYTF. Full variable domain (remainder filled in from reference TRBV19 and TRBJ1-2): DGGITQSPKYLFRKEGQNVTLSCEQNLNHDAMYWYRQDPGQGLRLIYYSQIVNDFQKGDIAEGYSVSREKKESFPLTVTSAQKNPTAFYLCASSMRGGTNYGYTFGSGTRLTVV.

The genes are TRBV12-5 and TRBJ1-4, with 8 nucleotides matching TRBD1. Germline lookup yields CDR1 LGHNT and CDR2 FRNRAP. This CDR3 is built from 14 residues. V gave up 4 bases and J gave up 4 bases; unmatched junction bases: 2. CDR3 sequence (DNA): TGTGCTAGTGGTTCCGGGACAGGTAATGAAAAACTGTTTTTT. It translates to CASGSGTGNEKLFF.

Only one count was recorded for this clone. J is TRBJ1-1 and V is TRBV19; possibly TRBD1 for D (6 bases). This CDR3 is built from 14 residues. CDR1 is LNHDA, CDR2 SQIVND, per germline (reference sequence). Trimming stripped 7 bases from V and 0 bases from J, with 12 bases between. Here the CDR3 reads CASTWGGVNTEAFF. The CDR3 DNA is TGTGCCAGTACATGGGGGGGCGTGAACACTGAAGCTTTCTTT. Full variable domain (outside the CDR3, taken from reference TRBV19 and TRBJ1-1): DGGITQSPKYLFRKEGQNVTLSCEQNLNHDAMYWYRQDPGQGLRLIYYSQIVNDFQKGDIAEGYSVSREKKESFPLTVTSAQKNPTAFYLCASTWGGVNTEAFFGQGTRLTVV.

This clone was recorded many times. The chain couples TRBV3-1 (or the pseudogene TRBV3-2) to TRBJ1-3; D is undetermined. The CDR3 spans 17 residues. Trimming removed 4 bases from V and 0 bases from J, with 16 bases in between. Looked up from germline, CDR1 is LGHDT and CDR2 is YNNKEL (reference sequence). CDR3 amino acids: CASSLTWRSGSGNTIYF. In DNA form, the CDR3 reads TGTGCCAGCAGCCTAACATGGAGGTCAGGCTCTGGAAACACCATATATTTT.